These T cell receptor beta chains were read from a single sample in a study of blood T cell repertoires in COVID-19. The protocol was immunoSEQ multiplex PCR, while the TCRdb copy is restricted to in-frame clones and leaves out a portion. Of approximately 390,000 clones in the sample, 85% to 90% are singletons; the top ten hold roughly 9.4%. The sequenced material came from PBMCs or T cells enriched from blood (not recorded which). These receptors were taken from a woman between 45 and 60 years old who had recovered from COVID-19. Each CDR3 is given with its conserved first and last residue. Each record gives: J gene, clone size, V gene, D gene, CDR3 length, CDR3 protein, CDR3 DNA. The D gene is left open where the match is weak. Size values are once, few and many counts, or a class for expanded clones, and some rows have none.

TRBJ2-5	-	TRBV3-1/TRBV3-2	TRBD1	14	CASSQDDRVETQYF	TGTGCCAGCAGCCAAGATGACAGGGTCGAGACCCAGTACTTC
TRBJ1-2	-	TRBV6-5	-	13	CASRRTALYGYTF	TGTGCCAGCAGACGGACAGCTCTCTATGGCTACACCTTC
TRBJ2-7	-	TRBV13	TRBD1	17	CASSLGLVWDRGDEQYF	TGTGCCAGCAGCTTAGGCCTCGTCTGGGACAGGGGCGACGAGCAGTACTTC
TRBJ2-7	once	TRBV6-1	-	15	CASSELSGGASEQYF	TGTGCCAGCAGTGAATTATCGGGCGGGGCCAGCGAGCAGTACTTC
TRBJ1-6	few	TRBV25-1	TRBD1	17	CASSEAGQGVGNSPLHF	TGTGCCAGCAGTGAAGCAGGACAGGGAGTCGGAAATTCACCCCTCCACTTT
TRBJ2-7	-	TRBV30	-	11	CASRTGSEQYF	TGTGCCTCACGAACCGGTAGCGAGCAGTACTTC
TRBJ1-3	-	TRBV18	-	18	CASSPVGADLLSGNTIYF	TGTGCCAGCTCACCAGTCGGCGCAGACTTACTCTCTGGAAACACCATATATTTT
TRBJ1-5	-	TRBV7-8	-	12	CASSPRGAPQHF	TGTGCCAGCAGCCCTCGTGGGGCACCCCAGCATTTT
TRBJ2-2	-	TRBV7-6	-	16	CASSPYSADNTGELFF	TGTGCCAGCAGCCCATACTCAGCGGATAACACCGGGGAGCTGTTTTTT
TRBJ2-2	-	TRBV10-3	TRBD2	15	CAISPGLGNTGELFF	TGTGCCATCAGTCCGGGACTAGGGAACACCGGGGAGCTGTTTTTT
TRBJ1-2	-	TRBV27	-	16	CASSSVRPGVGDGYTF	TGTGCCAGCAGTTCGGTACGGCCGGGGGTAGGAGATGGCTACACCTTC
TRBJ2-7	-	TRBV18	-	13	CASSPTREYEQYF	TGTGCCAGCTCACCCACCCGGGAATACGAGCAGTACTTC
TRBJ1-1	-	TRBV6-5	-	14	CASRVAGMGTEAFF	TGTGCCAGCAGAGTAGCAGGGATGGGCACTGAAGCTTTCTTT
TRBJ1-3	-	TRBV18	-	15	CASSPPYSSGNTIYF	TGTGCCAGCTCACCACCTTATAGCTCTGGAAACACCATATATTTT
TRBJ2-2	-	TRBV5-1	TRBD2	17	CASSLPSGDMNTGELFF	TGCGCCAGCAGCTTACCCAGCGGGGATATGAACACCGGGGAGCTGTTTTTT
TRBJ2-3	-	TRBV27	-	15	CASSFGSTGTDTQYF	TGTGCCAGCAGTTTCGGGTCCACGGGTACAGATACGCAGTATTTT
TRBJ1-1	-	TRBV6-4	-	14	CASSLSGGASEAFF	TGTGCCAGCAGCTTGAGTGGGGGCGCGAGTGAAGCTTTCTTT
TRBJ2-7	-	TRBV5-4	-	15	CASSVSGTRVREQYF	TGTGCCAGCAGCGTGTCCGGGACACGCGTACGCGAGCAGTACTTC